The next 15 T cell receptor beta chains were all read from a single sample in a study of lymphopenia after photon versus proton radiotherapy. Repertoires were generated with immunoSEQ multiplex PCR, while TCRdb's copy carries only in-frame clones and drops some. The sample shows around 30,000 clones, about 88% of them seen only once. Here the sequenced sample was peripheral blood, taken from a patient treated with proton-based radiotherapy. The receptors were sampled from a woman aged 70 to 79 with pancreatic cancer. Some clones in this sample may be carry-over from other donors' samples.

V usage is TRBV7-9 and J usage is TRBJ2-5; D is undetermined. The CDR3 has 13 residues. Trimming left V 2 bases short and J 3 bases short, with 7 bases between. CDR1 is SEHNR, CDR2 FQNEAQ, per germline (reference sequence). Here the CDR3 reads CASSLSSKETQYF. Written as DNA, the CDR3 is TGTGCCAGCAGCTTAAGCAGCAAAGAGACCCAGTACTTC.

The chain links TRBV29-1 to TRBJ2-1; D may be TRBD2 (5 bases). This CDR3 region has 16 residues. With 3 bases removed from V and 4 bases from J, the gap between germline ends came to 19 bases. Germline CDR1 SQVTM, CDR2 ANQGSEA. The CDR3 sequence is CSVERGGLGEYNEQFF. CDR3 DNA sequence: TGCAGCGTTGAGAGAGGCGGGTTAGGAGAGTACAATGAGCAGTTCTTC.

The V call is TRBV5-6, the J call TRBJ1-1, with D unclear. Looked up from germline, CDR1 is SGHDT and CDR2 is YYEEEE. V was pared by 1 base and J by 0 bases, with 13 bases between. The CDR3 runs to 16 residues. The CDR3 sequence is CASSLRARYMNTEAFF. CDR3 DNA sequence: TGTGCCAGCAGCTTGAGAGCCCGATATATGAACACTGAAGCTTTCTTT.

The chain couples TRBV6-6 to TRBJ2-7; TRBD1 is a possible D gene (6 bases). The CDR3 is 15 amino acids. V dropped 8 bases and J dropped 6 bases, with 23 bases sitting between them. Looked up from germline, CDR1 is MNHNY and CDR2 is SVGAGI (reference sequence). CDR3 loop: CASRTHSDRSGEQYF. The CDR3 region has the DNA TGTGCCAGCCGTACCCACTCGGACAGAAGTGGCGAGCAGTACTTC.

The chain couples TRBV5-1 to TRBJ2-1, with D possibly TRBD2 on 6 matching bases. Germline CDR1 and CDR2: SGHRS and YFSETQ. Trimming cost V 0 bases and J 6 bases, with 19 bases left between them. The CDR3 is 17 amino acids. The CDR3 DNA is TGCGCCAGCAGCTTGGGGGCCGGGAGTTCCCGAATCAATGAGCAGTTCTTC. As protein: CASSLGAGSSRINEQFF. The variable domain in full, completed from reference TRBV5-1 and TRBJ2-1, reads KAGVTQTPRYLIKTRGQQVTLSCSPISGHRSVSWYQQTPGQGLQFLFEYFSETQRNKGNFPGRFSGRQFSNSRSEMNVSTLELGDSALYLCASSLGAGSSRINEQFFGPGTRLTVL.

This chain connects TRBV2 to TRBJ2-7; 13 bases match TRBD2. Germline values: CDR1 SNHLY, CDR2 FYNNEI. V lost 6 bases, J lost 1 base, and 6 bases stayed unmatched. The CDR3 totals 16 residues. The CDR3: CASSLGLAGVSYEQYF. CDR3 coding DNA: TGTGCCAGCAGCCTAGGACTAGCGGGGGTTTCCTACGAGCAGTACTTC.

The V and J genes are TRBV11-2 and TRBJ2-1; 9 nucleotides align to TRBD2. CDR3 length: 14 amino acids. CDR1 is SGHAT and CDR2 is FQNNGV in the germline V gene. V shed 3 bases and J 7 bases; nucleotides not matched to a gene: 4. CDR3 nucleotides: TGTGCCAGCAGCTTGGGACTAGCCACGAATGAGCAGTTCTTC. This encodes CASSLGLATNEQFF.

J is TRBJ2-5 and V is TRBV7-9; D is uncertain. Germline V gives CDR1 SEHNR, CDR2 FQNEAQ (reference sequence). This CDR3 comprises 14 residues. V shed 1 base and J shed 2 bases, with 8 bases lying between them. CDR3: CASSLEGSQETQYF. CDR3 coding DNA: TGTGCCAGCAGCTTAGAGGGCAGTCAAGAGACCCAGTACTTC. The whole variable domain, remainder taken from reference TRBV7-9 and TRBJ2-5, is DTGVSQNPRHKITKRGQNVTFRCDPISEHNRLYWYRQTLGQGPEFLTYFQNEAQLEKSRLLSDRFSAERPKGSFSTLEIQRTEQGDSAMYLCASSLEGSQETQYFGPGTRLLVL.

As for this clone: A much larger clone lies one base from this, so it may be a read error. The chain couples TRBV4-2 to TRBJ1-2, with unresolved D. Germline values: CDR1 LGHNA, CDR2 YNFKEQ. The CDR3 spans 14 residues. Trimming removed 0 bases at V and 8 bases at J, with 13 bases between. The CDR3 nucleotides are TGTGCCAGCAGCCAAGATCCCGAGGGATCCGGCTACACCTTC. Translation gives CASSQDPEGSGYTF.

The V call is TRBV5-6, the J call TRBJ2-3; 10 bases fit TRBD1. CDR1 and CDR2 from the germline V gene are SGHDT and YYEEEE. V lost 4 bases and J lost 2; bases outside the gene matches: 7. The CDR3 totals 16 residues. The CDR3 loop reads CASSTGQGYYTDTQYF. The CDR3 DNA is TGTGCCAGCAGCACGGGACAGGGGTACTACACAGATACGCAGTATTTT.

The chain is built from TRBV5-1 and TRBJ1-1; possibly TRBD1 for D (6 bases). CDR1 and CDR2 from the germline V gene are SGHRS and YFSETQ. V lost 2 bases and J lost 1, with 12 bases in between. The CDR3 has 15 residues. The CDR3 is CASSLQGPGNTEAFF. In nucleotides, the CDR3 is TGCGCCAGCAGCTTACAGGGCCCGGGGAACACTGAAGCTTTCTTT.

This chain joins TRBV5-1 and TRBJ2-5; 7 bases agree with TRBD1. Per the germline V gene, CDR1 is SGHRS and CDR2 is YFSETQ. After removal of 4 bases from V and 3 bases from J, the junction contained 6 bases not matched to a gene. The CDR3 extends over 14 amino acids. The CDR3 DNA reads as TGCGCCAGCAGCCCAAGGGGGCGGGAAGAGACCCAGTACTTC. Protein: CASSPRGREETQYF.

This chain connects TRBV30 to TRBJ1-6, with D uncertain. The germline V gene has CDR1 GTSNPN and CDR2 SVGIG (reference sequence). The V end lost 0 bases, the J end lost 8 bases, and 8 bases lay between the germline ends. The CDR3 covers 13 residues. The CDR3 DNA reads as TGTGCCTGGAGTGTAACCCGGGATTCACCCCTCCACTTT. It encodes CAWSVTRDSPLHF. The full variable domain, rest sourced from reference TRBV30 and TRBJ1-6, is SQTIHQWPATLVQPVGSPLSLECTVEGTSNPNLYWYRQAAGRGLQLLFYSVGIGQISSEVPQNLSASRPQDRQFILSSKKLLLSDSGFYLCAWSVTRDSPLHFGNGTRLTVT.

The chain joins TRBV5-6 to TRBJ2-7; 7 positions match TRBD1. CDR1 SGHDT and CDR2 YYEEEE come from the germline V gene. With V trimmed by 1 base and J by 7 bases, 11 bases remained unmatched. The CDR3 has 15 amino acids. DNA for the CDR3: TGTGCCAGCAGCTTGAAGGGGGCGCCTTTAAAGGAGCAGTACTTC. This sequence encodes CASSLKGAPLKEQYF.

The chain recombines TRBV6-5 with TRBJ2-3; possibly TRBD1 for D (6 bases). Trimming took 4 bases from V and 5 from J, leaving 13 bases between them. Germline CDR1 reads MNHEY; CDR2 reads SVGAGI. The CDR3 consists of 14 residues. The CDR3 protein is CASSSSGAGDTQYF. The CDR3 coding sequence is TGTGCCAGCAGTTCCTCAGGGGCGGGAGATACGCAGTATTTT.